One sample yielded the 22 T cell receptor beta chains listed below, sequenced in a study of T cell responses to AZD1222 COVID-19 vaccine. Some clones are missing from TCRdb's copy, which holds only in-frame ones; the method was immunoSEQ multiplex PCR. The sample shows about 140,000 clones, 80% to 95% of them seen only once. This specimen was peripheral blood, taken 28 days after the second AZD1222 dose. The receptors derive from an adult who received the AZD1222 COVID-19 vaccine.

J is TRBJ1-2 and V is TRBV5-1, with D possibly being TRBD1 (5 bases). The CDR3 length is 14 residues. Germline lookup yields CDR1 SGHRS and CDR2 YFSETQ. Trimming stripped 3 bases from V and 12 bases from J, with 21 bases between. In nucleotides, the CDR3 is TGCGCCAGCAGCTCCAACCCGGGGACCCAGGAGGACACCTTC. Protein sequence: CASSSNPGTQEDTF.

This chain links TRBV28 with TRBJ2-1; D uncertain. V was trimmed by 6 bases and J by 5 bases, leaving 14 bases between them. Looked up from germline, CDR1 is MDHEN and CDR2 is SYDVKM. The CDR3 extends over 14 amino acids. CDR3 sequence (DNA): TGTGCCAGCAGCCCGCACGAACCCCACAATGAGCAGTTCTTC. Its protein is CASSPHEPHNEQFF.

The gene calls are TRBV5-1 and TRBJ2-7, with a tentative D call TRBD2 (6 bases). Germline values: CDR1 SGHRS, CDR2 YFSETQ. This CDR3 comprises 11 residues. The V end was cut by 7 bases, the J end by 5 bases, with 10 bases between. The CDR3 sequence: CASRDFHEQYF. In DNA, the CDR3 is TGCGCCAGCCGGGACTTTCACGAGCAGTACTTC. Drawing the rest from reference TRBV5-1 and TRBJ2-7, the complete variable domain is KAGVTQTPRYLIKTRGQQVTLSCSPISGHRSVSWYQQTPGQGLQFLFEYFSETQRNKGNFPGRFSGRQFSNSRSEMNVSTLELGDSALYLCASRDFHEQYFGPGTRLTVT.

The V call is TRBV7-9, the J call TRBJ1-4; D unresolved. The CDR3 extends over 15 amino acids. Trimming shortened V by 1 base and J by 0 bases, and 6 bases separated the two germline ends. CDR1 and CDR2 from the germline V gene are SEHNR and FQNEAQ (reference sequence). The CDR3 DNA reads as TGTGCCAGCAGCTTAGGCCCGGCAACTAATGAAAAACTGTTTTTT. This translates into CASSLGPATNEKLFF. Full variable domain (outside the CDR3, taken from reference TRBV7-9 and TRBJ1-4): DTGVSQNPRHKITKRGQNVTFRCDPISEHNRLYWYRQTLGQGPEFLTYFQNEAQLEKSRLLSDRFSAERPKGSFSTLEIQRTEQGDSAMYLCASSLGPATNEKLFFGSGTQLSVL.

The chain links TRBV16 to TRBJ1-2; D unresolved. Germline V gene lookup returns CDR1 KGHSY and CDR2 FQNENV. V was pared by 4 bases and J by 8 bases, with 11 bases between. The CDR3 contains 12 residues. The chain's CDR3 is CASSPSTLGYTF. The CDR3, as DNA: TGTGCCAGCAGCCCTTCGACCCTCGGCTACACCTTC.

The CDR3 is CASRGLAGTDTQYF. CDR3 sequence (DNA): TGTGCCAGCAGAGGACTAGCGGGAACAGATACGCAGTATTTT. This rearrangement joins TRBV28 to TRBJ2-3, with TRBD2 matching over 12 bases. This CDR3 has 14 amino acids. Germline CDR1 and CDR2: MDHEN and SYDVKM. With 6 bases clipped from V and 3 bases from J, the junction kept 1 base outside the gene matches.

This clone was seen more than once but under ten times. The chain has TRBV11-2 and TRBJ2-1, with TRBD2 matching over 9 bases. V trimming: 5 bases; J trimming: 3 bases; junction bases outside the gene matches: 5. The CDR3 spans 15 residues. Germline CDR1 and CDR2: SGHAT and FQNNGV. This chain's CDR3 is CASSPGAGGYNEQFF. The DNA of the CDR3 is TGTGCCAGCAGCCCCGGAGCGGGGGGCTACAATGAGCAGTTCTTC.

This clone has just a few counts. This chain joins TRBV9 and TRBJ2-2; the D gene could be TRBD1 or TRBD2 (6 bases each). V lost 7 bases to trimming and J lost 6 bases, with 19 bases between them. The germline gives CDR1 SGDLS, CDR2 YYNGEE. This CDR3 comprises 15 residues. The CDR3 spells CASSPVKGGAGELFF. CDR3 nucleotides: TGTGCCAGCTCCCCAGTAAAGGGGGGAGCCGGGGAGCTGTTTTTT. The whole variable domain, remainder taken from reference TRBV9 and TRBJ2-2, is DSGVTQTPKHLITATGQRVTLRCSPRSGDLSVYWYQQSLDQGLQFLIQYYNGEERAKGNILERFSAQQFPDLHSELNLSSLELGDSALYFCASSPVKGGAGELFFGEGSRLTVL.

The chain recombines TRBV15 with TRBJ1-2; 7 nucleotides align to TRBD1. CDR3 length equals 19 residues. V lost 0 bases to trimming and J lost 0 bases; unmatched junction nucleotides: 13. Germline V gives CDR1 LNHNV, CDR2 YYDKDF (reference sequence). CDR3 in amino acids: CATSRDKNAGGVTNYGYTF. The CDR3 region has the DNA TGTGCCACCAGCAGAGATAAGAACGCAGGGGGAGTCACTAACTATGGCTACACCTTC.

The rearrangement links TRBV3-1 (or the pseudogene TRBV3-2) to TRBJ1-2; D remains unclear. This CDR3 contains 12 residues. Trimming stripped 0 bases from V and 2 bases from J, with 1 base between. In germline, CDR1 is LGHDT, CDR2 YNNKEL (reference sequence). CDR3 loop: CASSQENYGYTF. The CDR3 DNA follows: TGTGCCAGCAGCCAAGAGAACTATGGCTACACCTTC.

As for this clone: One end of the junction is discordant with germline, which a read error may explain. The chain links TRBV6-1 to TRBJ2-7; unclear D gene. The CDR3 has 14 amino acids. The germline CDR1 and CDR2 sequences are MNHNS and SASEGT. CDR3: CASSKAGLGYEQYF. As DNA, the CDR3 is TGTGCCAGCAGTAAAGCCGGGCTTGGGTACGAGCAGTACTTC.

The V and J genes are TRBV12-3 or TRBV12-4 and TRBJ1-2; D is unclear. There are 13 residues in the CDR3. V gave up 3 bases and J gave up 6 bases, with 11 bases separating them. The CDR3 DNA follows: TGTGCCAGCAGTTTCTTAGTCCTGGATGGCTACACCTTC. Translated, it gives CASSFLVLDGYTF.

This chain uses TRBV3-1 (or the pseudogene TRBV3-2) with TRBJ2-7; the match to TRBD2 covers 11 bases. Germline values: CDR1 LGHDT, CDR2 YNNKEL (reference sequence). CDR3 length equals 15 residues. V lost 5 bases, J lost 12 bases, and 15 bases stayed unmatched. The CDR3 region has the DNA TGTGCCAGCAGCGACCCAACCGGGACTAGCGGTCTCCTGTACTTC. This encodes CASSDPTGTSGLLYF.

This chain connects TRBV9 to TRBJ1-4, with 7 bases lining up with TRBD1. This CDR3 has 17 residues. V shed 4 bases and J 1 base; nucleotides not matched to a gene: 10. CDR1 and CDR2 (germline): SGDLS, YYNGEE. The CDR3 sequence: CASSTSEGARTNEKLFF. The CDR3 region has the DNA TGTGCCAGCAGCACCTCCGAGGGGGCGCGAACTAATGAAAAACTGTTTTTT.

J is TRBJ2-3 and V is TRBV7-2; 8 nucleotides match TRBD2. CDR1 is SGHTA, CDR2 FQGNSA, per germline. V was pared by 7 bases and J by 2 bases, with 14 bases of the junction left unmatched. This CDR3 comprises 17 residues. CDR3 loop: CASINGRGGGHTDTQYF. The CDR3 DNA reads TGTGCCAGCATCAACGGGAGGGGCGGGGGACACACAGATACGCAGTATTTT.

The chain carries TRBV5-1 and TRBJ2-6, with 8 positions matching TRBD1. V lost 6 bases and J lost 4; bases outside the gene matches: 12. The CDR3 is 17 residues long. Germline CDR1 SGHRS, CDR2 YFSETQ. The DNA of the CDR3 is TGCGCCAGCAAGGCCAGGGGGCAGGCGAGCGGGGCCAACGTCCTGACTTTC. Translating gives CASKARGQASGANVLTF. Combining the CDR3 with reference TRBV5-1 and TRBJ2-6 gives the whole variable domain KAGVTQTPRYLIKTRGQQVTLSCSPISGHRSVSWYQQTPGQGLQFLFEYFSETQRNKGNFPGRFSGRQFSNSRSEMNVSTLELGDSALYLCASKARGQASGANVLTFGAGSRLTVL.

The chain employs TRBV9 and TRBJ2-1, with D hard to call. CDR3 length: 15 amino acids. The V end lost 0 bases, the J end lost 2 bases, and 9 bases lay between the germline ends. CDR1 and CDR2 from the germline V gene are SGDLS and YYNGEE. Here the CDR3 DNA reads TGTGCCAGCAGCGTAGAAGGGTACCCCTACAATGAGCAGTTCTTC. Encoded protein: CASSVEGYPYNEQFF.

V and J are TRBV6-2 or TRBV6-3 and TRBJ1-3; D is unclear. V dropped 5 bases and J dropped 0 bases, with 11 bases sitting between them. The germline CDR1 and CDR2 sequences are MNHEY and SVGEGT. This CDR3 is built from 15 residues. CDR3 nucleotide sequence: TGTGCCAGCAGTCCCGGCGTTATCTCTGGAAACACCATATATTTT. It specifies CASSPGVISGNTIYF.

This clone appeared once. The chain links TRBV11-2 to TRBJ2-7; D gene ambiguous. The CDR3 extends over 15 amino acids. V dropped 0 bases and J dropped 0 bases, with 9 bases sitting between them. Germline CDR1 is SGHAT and CDR2 is FQNNGV. The CDR3 loop is CASSLDPVSSYEQYF. The CDR3, as DNA: TGTGCCAGCAGCTTAGACCCGGTGAGCTCCTACGAGCAGTACTTC. Full variable domain (remainder filled in from reference TRBV11-2 and TRBJ2-7): EAGVAQSPRYKIIEKRQSVAFWCNPISGHATLYWYQQILGQGPKLLIQFQNNGVVDDSQLPKDRFSAERLKGVDSTLKIQPAKLEDSAVYLCASSLDPVSSYEQYFGPGTRLTVT.

The chain joins TRBV28 to TRBJ1-3; perhaps TRBD1 as D (6 bases). The CDR3 loop spans 15 amino acids. Per the germline V gene, CDR1 is MDHEN and CDR2 is SYDVKM. V was clipped by 6 bases and J by 2 bases, with 14 bases between them. The CDR3 reads CASRPPGVPGNTIYF. The DNA of the CDR3 is TGTGCCAGCAGACCCCCAGGGGTCCCTGGAAACACCATATATTTT.

This chain joins TRBV7-2 and TRBJ2-6; D unclear. V was pared by 1 base and J by 2 bases, with 9 bases between. Germline values: CDR1 SGHTA, CDR2 FQGNSA. The CDR3 is 16 residues long. The CDR3 sequence is CASSLEGPAGANVLTF. The CDR3 DNA sequence: TGTGCCAGCAGCTTAGAGGGCCCAGCTGGGGCCAACGTCCTGACTTTC. Together with reference TRBV7-2 and TRBJ2-6, the CDR3 gives the full variable domain: GAGVSQSPSNKVTEKGKDVELRCDPISGHTALYWYRQSLGQGLEFLIYFQGNSAPDKSGLPSDRFSAERTGGSVSTLTIQRTQQEDSAVYLCASSLEGPAGANVLTFGAGSRLTVL.

The CDR3 DNA reads as TGTGCCAGCACCCCCTCCGGGGCATGGAAACTGTTTTTT. It translates to CASTPSGAWKLFF. The rearrangement joins TRBV7-9 to TRBJ1-4; the D gene is possibly TRBD1 (5 bases). Between the trimmed V and J ends, which lost 7 bases and 11 bases, there was a span of 17 bases. CDR1 is SEHNR, CDR2 FQNEAQ, per germline (reference sequence). CDR3 size: 13 residues. The full variable domain, with the rest looked up from reference TRBV7-9 and TRBJ1-4, is DTGVSQNPRHKITKRGQNVTFRCDPISEHNRLYWYRQTLGQGPEFLTYFQNEAQLEKSRLLSDRFSAERPKGSFSTLEIQRTEQGDSAMYLCASTPSGAWKLFFGSGTQLSVL.